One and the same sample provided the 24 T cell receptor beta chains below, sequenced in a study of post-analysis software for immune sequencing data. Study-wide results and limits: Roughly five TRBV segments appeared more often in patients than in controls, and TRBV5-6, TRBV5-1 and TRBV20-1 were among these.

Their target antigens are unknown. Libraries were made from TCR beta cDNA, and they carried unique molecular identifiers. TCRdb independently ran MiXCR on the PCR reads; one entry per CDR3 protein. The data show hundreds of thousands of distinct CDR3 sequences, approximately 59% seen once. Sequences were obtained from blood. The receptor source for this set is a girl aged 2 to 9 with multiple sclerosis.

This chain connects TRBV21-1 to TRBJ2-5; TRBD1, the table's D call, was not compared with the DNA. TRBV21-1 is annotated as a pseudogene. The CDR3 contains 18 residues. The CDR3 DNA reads TGTGCCAGCAGCAAAGTGCACCACGATGGGACGGATGAAGAGACCCAGTACTTC. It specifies CASSKVHHDGTDEETQYF.

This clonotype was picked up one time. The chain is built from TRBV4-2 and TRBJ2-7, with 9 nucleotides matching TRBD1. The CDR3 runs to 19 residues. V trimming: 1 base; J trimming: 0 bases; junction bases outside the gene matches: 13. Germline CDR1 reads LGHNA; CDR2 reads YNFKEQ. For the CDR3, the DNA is TGTGCCAGCAGCCAAGTGCCGGGACAGGGCACTCGGAGCTCCTACGAGCAGTACTTC. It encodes CASSQVPGQGTRSSYEQYF.

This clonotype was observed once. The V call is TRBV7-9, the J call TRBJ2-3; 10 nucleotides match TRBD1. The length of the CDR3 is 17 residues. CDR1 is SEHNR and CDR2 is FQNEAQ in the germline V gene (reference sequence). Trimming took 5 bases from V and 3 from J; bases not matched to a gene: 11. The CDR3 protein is CASSVRWDRGDTDTQYF. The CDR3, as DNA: TGTGCCAGCAGCGTGAGATGGGACAGGGGCGATACAGATACGCAGTATTTT.

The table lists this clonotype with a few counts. For the CDR3, the DNA is TGTGCCAGCAGCTTCAGATCGACAGGGTTCTACGAGCAGTACTTC. Protein sequence: CASSFRSTGFYEQYF. J is TRBJ2-5 and V is TRBV7-2; 7 nucleotides match TRBD1. The end of the DNA fits TRBJ2-7 better, so the J call may be wrong. The length of the CDR3 is 15 residues. The germline V gene has CDR1 SGHTA and CDR2 FQGNSA.

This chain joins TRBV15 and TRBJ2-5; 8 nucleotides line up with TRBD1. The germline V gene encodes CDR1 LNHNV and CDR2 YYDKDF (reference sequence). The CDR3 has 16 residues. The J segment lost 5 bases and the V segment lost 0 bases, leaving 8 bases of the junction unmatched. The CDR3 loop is CATSRDLQGAWETQYF. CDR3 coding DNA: TGTGCCACCAGCAGAGATCTCCAGGGGGCCTGGGAGACCCAGTACTTC.

The chain's CDR3 is CSARNYQESPYGYTF. In nucleotides, the CDR3 is TGCAGTGCTAGGAATTATCAGGAGTCCCCCTATGGCTACACCTTC. The rearrangement links TRBV20-1 to TRBJ1-2, with no clear D. V lost 3 bases to trimming and J lost 4 bases, with 18 bases between them. This CDR3 has 15 amino acids. The germline V gene has CDR1 DFQATT and CDR2 SNEGSKA (reference sequence).

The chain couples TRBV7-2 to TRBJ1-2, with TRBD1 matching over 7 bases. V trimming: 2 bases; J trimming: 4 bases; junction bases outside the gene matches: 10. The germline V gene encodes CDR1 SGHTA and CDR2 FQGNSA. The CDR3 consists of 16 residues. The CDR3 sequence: CASSLTGTESSYGYTF. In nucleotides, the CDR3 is TGTGCCAGCAGCTTAACCGGGACAGAGTCATCCTATGGCTACACCTTC.

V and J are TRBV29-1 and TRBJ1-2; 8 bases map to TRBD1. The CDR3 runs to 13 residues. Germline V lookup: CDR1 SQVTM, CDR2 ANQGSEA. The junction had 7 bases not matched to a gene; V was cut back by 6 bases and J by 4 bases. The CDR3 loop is CSVRTGPLYGYTF. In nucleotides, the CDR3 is TGCAGCGTGCGGACAGGGCCCCTCTATGGCTACACCTTC.

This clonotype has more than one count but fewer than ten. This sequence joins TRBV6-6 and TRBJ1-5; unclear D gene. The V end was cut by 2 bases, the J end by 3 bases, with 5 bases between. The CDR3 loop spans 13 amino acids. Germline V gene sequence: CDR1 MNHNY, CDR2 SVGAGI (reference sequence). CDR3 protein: CASSYGTNQPQHF. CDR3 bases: TGTGCCAGCAGTTACGGTACCAATCAGCCCCAGCATTTT.

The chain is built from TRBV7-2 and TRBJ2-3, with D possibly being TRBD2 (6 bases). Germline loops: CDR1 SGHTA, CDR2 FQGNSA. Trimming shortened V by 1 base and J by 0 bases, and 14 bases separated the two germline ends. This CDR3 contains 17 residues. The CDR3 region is CASSLVGLARSTDTQYF. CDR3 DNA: TGTGCCAGCAGCTTAGTGGGTCTAGCGAGGAGCACAGATACGCAGTATTTT.

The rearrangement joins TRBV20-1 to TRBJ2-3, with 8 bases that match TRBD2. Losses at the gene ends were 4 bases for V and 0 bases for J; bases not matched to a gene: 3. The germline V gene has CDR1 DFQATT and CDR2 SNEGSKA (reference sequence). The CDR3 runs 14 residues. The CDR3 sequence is CSATSGGSTDTQYF. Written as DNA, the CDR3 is TGCAGTGCTACGAGCGGGGGTAGCACAGATACGCAGTATTTT.

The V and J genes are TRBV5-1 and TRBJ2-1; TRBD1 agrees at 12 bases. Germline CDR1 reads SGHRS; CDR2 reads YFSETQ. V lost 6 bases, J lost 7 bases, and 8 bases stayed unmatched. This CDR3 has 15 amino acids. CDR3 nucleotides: TGCGCCAGCAATAAAGCGGGACAGGGGGCAAATGAGCAGTTCTTC. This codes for CASNKAGQGANEQFF.

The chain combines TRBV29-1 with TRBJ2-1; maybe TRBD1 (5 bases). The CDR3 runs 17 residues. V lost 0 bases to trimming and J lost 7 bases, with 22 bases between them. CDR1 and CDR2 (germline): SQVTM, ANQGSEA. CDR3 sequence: CSVEDGAEGQVGNEQFF. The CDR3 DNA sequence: TGCAGCGTTGAAGATGGGGCAGAAGGGCAAGTAGGTAATGAGCAGTTCTTC.

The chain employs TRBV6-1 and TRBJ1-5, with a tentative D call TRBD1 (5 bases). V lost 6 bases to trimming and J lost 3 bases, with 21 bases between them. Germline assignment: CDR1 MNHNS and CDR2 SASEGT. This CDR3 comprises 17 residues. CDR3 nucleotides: TGTGCCAGCAGGGGCCTCCCCGGGACCCATTACAATCAGCCCCAGCATTTT. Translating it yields CASRGLPGTHYNQPQHF.

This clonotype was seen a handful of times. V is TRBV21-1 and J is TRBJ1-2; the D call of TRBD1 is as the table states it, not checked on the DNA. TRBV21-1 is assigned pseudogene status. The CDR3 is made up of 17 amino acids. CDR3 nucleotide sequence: TGTGCCAGCAGCTCCGGGACAGGGGGCGCAACGAACTATGGCTACACCTTC. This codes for CASSSGTGGATNYGYTF.

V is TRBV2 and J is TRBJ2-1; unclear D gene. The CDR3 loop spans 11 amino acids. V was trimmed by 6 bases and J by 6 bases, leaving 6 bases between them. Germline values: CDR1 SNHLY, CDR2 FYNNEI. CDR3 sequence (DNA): TGTGCCAGCAGAGGGTTCAATGAGCAGTTCTTC. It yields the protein CASRGFNEQFF.

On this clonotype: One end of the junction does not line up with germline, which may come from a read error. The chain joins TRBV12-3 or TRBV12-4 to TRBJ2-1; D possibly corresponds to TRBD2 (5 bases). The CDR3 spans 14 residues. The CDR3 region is CASTPGNSHNEQFF. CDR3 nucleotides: TGTGCCAGCACCCCGGGGAACTCCCACAATGAGCAGTTCTTC.

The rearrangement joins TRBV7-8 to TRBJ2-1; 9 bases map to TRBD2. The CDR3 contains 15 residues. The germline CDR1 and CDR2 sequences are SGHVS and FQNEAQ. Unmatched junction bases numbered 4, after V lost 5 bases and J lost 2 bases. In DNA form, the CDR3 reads TGTGCCAGCAGCGACAAGCGGGGGGCCTACAATGAGCAGTTCTTC. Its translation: CASSDKRGAYNEQFF.

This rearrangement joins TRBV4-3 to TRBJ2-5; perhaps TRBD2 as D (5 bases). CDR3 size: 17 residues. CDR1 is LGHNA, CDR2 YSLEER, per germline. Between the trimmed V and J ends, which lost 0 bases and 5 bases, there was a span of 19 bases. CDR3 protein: CASSQDLGRERGETQYF. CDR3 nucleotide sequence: TGCGCCAGCAGCCAAGATCTTGGAAGGGAGCGAGGGGAGACCCAGTACTTC.

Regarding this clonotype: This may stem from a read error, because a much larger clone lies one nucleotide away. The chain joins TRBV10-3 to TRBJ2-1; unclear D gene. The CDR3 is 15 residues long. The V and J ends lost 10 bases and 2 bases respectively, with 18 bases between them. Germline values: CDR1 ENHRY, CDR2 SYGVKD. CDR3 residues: CATVSEIQPYNEQFF. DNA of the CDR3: TGTGCCACCGTCTCGGAGATTCAACCCTACAATGAGCAGTTCTTC.

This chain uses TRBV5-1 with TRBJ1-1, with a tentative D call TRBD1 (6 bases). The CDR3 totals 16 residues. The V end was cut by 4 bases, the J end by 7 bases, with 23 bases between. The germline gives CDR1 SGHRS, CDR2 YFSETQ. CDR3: CASSLSKTGLDGEAFF. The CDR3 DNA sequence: TGCGCCAGCAGCCTCTCAAAGACAGGCTTGGACGGTGAAGCTTTCTTT. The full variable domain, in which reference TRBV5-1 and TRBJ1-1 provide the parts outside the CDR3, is KAGVTQTPRYLIKTRGQQVTLSCSPISGHRSVSWYQQTPGQGLQFLFEYFSETQRNKGNFPGRFSGRQFSNSRSEMNVSTLELGDSALYLCASSLSKTGLDGEAFFGQGTRLTVV.

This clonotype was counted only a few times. The CDR3 region is CASSQQENYGYTF. Written as DNA, the CDR3 is TGCGCCAGCAGCCAACAAGAGAACTATGGCTACACCTTC. The chain joins TRBV4-3 to TRBJ1-2; D is ambiguous. This CDR3 spans 13 amino acids. Germline assignment: CDR1 LGHNA and CDR2 YSLEER. The germline V and J ends were trimmed by 2 bases and 2 bases, with 6 bases remaining between them.

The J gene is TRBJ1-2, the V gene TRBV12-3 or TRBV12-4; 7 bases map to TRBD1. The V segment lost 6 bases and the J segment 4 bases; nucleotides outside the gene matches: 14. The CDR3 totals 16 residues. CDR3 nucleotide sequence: TGTGCCAGCAGGCACCGGACAGGCCTCTTATTCTATGGCTACACCTTC. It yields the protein CASRHRTGLLFYGYTF.

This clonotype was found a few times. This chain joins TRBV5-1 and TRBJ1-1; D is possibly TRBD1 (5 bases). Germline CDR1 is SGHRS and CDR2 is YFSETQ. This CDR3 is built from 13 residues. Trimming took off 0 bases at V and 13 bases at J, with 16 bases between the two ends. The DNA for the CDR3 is TGCGCCAGCAGCTTGGAGGCAGGGATTAGGAGTTTCTTT. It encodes CASSLEAGIRSFF.